These 26 T cell receptor beta chains originate from one sample sequenced in a study of graft-versus-host responses after intestinal transplantation. TCRdb's table, derived via immunoSEQ multiplex PCR, lists solely in-frame clones and lacks some. The table has 150,000 or so clones, roughly 91% seen once; the top ten hold about 0.18%. The antigens for these receptors are not known. This specimen consisted of unstimulated CD4+ T cells sorted from spleen or lymph node cells, obtained before intestinal transplant. The receptor set was obtained from a human donor who received an intestinal transplant.

CDR3 sequence reads: CASSLEGLAGTYNEQFF. In nucleotides, the CDR3 is TGTGCCAGCAGCTTAGAAGGGCTAGCGGGAACCTACAATGAGCAGTTCTTC. This sequence joins TRBV7-2 and TRBJ2-1, with TRBD2 identical over 9 bases. This CDR3 spans 17 amino acids. With 1 base clipped from V and 2 bases from J, the junction kept 6 bases outside the gene matches. Germline CDR1 and CDR2: SGHTA and FQGNSA.

This chain connects TRBV28 to TRBJ2-5; D is unclear. The germline V and J ends were trimmed by 4 bases and 2 bases, with 17 bases remaining between them. The CDR3 sequence is 16 residues long. Germline CDR1 reads MDHEN; CDR2 reads SYDVKM. The CDR3 protein is CASSSAGRTQQETQYF. Written as DNA, the CDR3 is TGTGCCAGCAGTTCTGCCGGACGGACGCAACAAGAGACCCAGTACTTC.

This clone was seen a single time. The chain has TRBV9 and TRBJ2-7, with 7 nucleotides matching TRBD2. Germline loops: CDR1 SGDLS, CDR2 YYNGEE. The CDR3 sequence is 15 residues long. The trim removed 0 bases at V and 2 bases at J, leaving 5 bases unmatched. CDR3 sequence reads: CASSVVPSGTYEQYF. DNA of the CDR3: TGTGCCAGCAGCGTAGTCCCTAGCGGTACCTACGAGCAGTACTTC.

Details on this clone: At one end, the junction sequence differs from germline, possibly due to a read error. The same CDR3 can be traced to other DNA sequences in this sample. V gene TRBV10-3 combines with J gene TRBJ1-3, with a tentative D call TRBD1 (5 bases). The CDR3 is 14 residues long. Per germline, CDR1 ENHRY and CDR2 SYGVKD. The CDR3 region is CAISDSLSGNTIYF. CDR3 nucleotide sequence: TGTGCAATCAGTGACAGCCTCTCTGGAAACACCATATATTTT.

V and J are TRBV29-1 and TRBJ1-2, with D perhaps matching TRBD1 (5 bases). CDR3 length: 16 residues. Germline V gene sequence: CDR1 SQVTM, CDR2 ANQGSEA. The germline V and J ends were trimmed by 4 bases and 0 bases, with 18 bases remaining between them. CDR3 bases: TGCAGCGTTGTCGTTGGGGCCGCCAATCCTAACTATGGCTACACCTTC. Translation gives CSVVVGAANPNYGYTF.

This chain links TRBV28 with TRBJ2-7, with TRBD1 as a possible D gene (5 bases). The germline V and J ends were trimmed by 2 bases and 0 bases, with 8 bases remaining between them. Germline loops: CDR1 MDHEN, CDR2 SYDVKM. The length of the CDR3 is 14 residues. For the CDR3, the DNA is TGTGCCAGCAGTTTAAGGCAGGGCTCCTACGAGCAGTACTTC. This codes for CASSLRQGSYEQYF.

Here the CDR3 DNA reads TGTGCCAGCAGCCGAGGGGGGGGAGCTAACTATGGCTACACCTTC. Translation: CASSRGGGANYGYTF. This chain links TRBV6-5 with TRBJ1-2; D may be TRBD1 (6 bases). Germline V gene sequence: CDR1 MNHEY, CDR2 SVGAGI. The CDR3 runs to 15 residues. V shed 6 bases and J shed 0 bases, with 14 bases lying between them.

In the case of this clone: This sample includes further DNA sequences coding for the same CDR3. This chain uses TRBV6-1 with TRBJ2-1; the D is unclear. This CDR3 spans 14 amino acids. From germline, CDR1 is MNHNS and CDR2 SASEGT. Trimming removed 1 base from V and 0 bases from J, with 4 bases in between. CDR3 DNA sequence: TGTGCCAGCAGTGAAGGTAGCTCCTACAATGAGCAGTTCTTC. This gives the protein CASSEGSSYNEQFF.

The chain recombines TRBV7-2 with TRBJ2-5; D remains ambiguous. The DNA matches TRBJ2-7 better at its end, which makes the J call doubtful. The CDR3 is 16 residues long. Germline V gives CDR1 SGHTA, CDR2 FQGNSA. DNA of the CDR3: TGTGCCAGCAGCTTTTTGAGTGAGGCCCTCTCCTACGAGCAGTACTTC. This codes for CASSFLSEALSYEQYF.

CDR3 DNA: TGTGCCAGCAGCCTGGGGACAGCAACCTACGAGCAGTACTTC. Amino acid sequence: CASSLGTATYEQYF. The chain uses TRBV5-5 and TRBJ2-7, with 7 nucleotides matching TRBD1. CDR3 length equals 14 residues. The trim removed 4 bases at V and 2 bases at J, leaving 6 bases unmatched. Germline-derived CDR1 and CDR2 are SGHKS and YYEKEE (reference sequence).

V gene TRBV10-3 combines with J gene TRBJ1-5; no firm D call. CDR1 is ENHRY, CDR2 SYGVKD, per germline. The CDR3 has 13 amino acids. Trimming pared 8 bases from V and 3 bases from J, leaving 11 bases between. Written as DNA, the CDR3 is TGTGCCATCGCGAGGGATTCCAATCAGCCCCAGCATTTT. As protein: CAIARDSNQPQHF.

The chain is built from TRBV6-1 and TRBJ2-5; no clear D gene. The CDR3 has 14 amino acids. Trimming pared 2 bases from V and 2 bases from J, leaving 9 bases between. Germline CDR1 and CDR2: MNHNS and SASEGT. The CDR3 DNA is TGTGCCAGCAGTGAAAGGGCAGTGCAAGAGACCCAGTACTTC. This translates into CASSERAVQETQYF.

This rearrangement joins TRBV10-3 to TRBJ1-2, with 12 bases identical to TRBD1. CDR3 length: 15 residues. Trimming took 4 bases from V and 6 from J; bases not matched to a gene: 6. Germline V CDR1 and CDR2: ENHRY, SYGVKD. CDR3 in DNA: TGTGCCATCAGTGTGGGGACAGGGGGCGGTGATGGCTACACCTTC. Its translation: CAISVGTGGGDGYTF.

The V call is TRBV29-1, the J call TRBJ2-5, with 12 positions matching TRBD1. V lost 6 bases, J lost 4 bases, and 9 bases stayed unmatched. This CDR3 region has 15 residues. Germline V gene lookup returns CDR1 SQVTM and CDR2 ANQGSEA. The CDR3 nucleotides are TGCAGCGTCCTCCCGGGACAGGGGGCTCGAGAGACCCAGTACTTC. It codes for CSVLPGQGARETQYF.

The V call is TRBV30, the J call TRBJ1-5; 7 bases fit TRBD1. Trimming cost V 3 bases and J 0 bases; bases outside gene matches: 8. Per the germline V gene, CDR1 is GTSNPN and CDR2 is SVGIG (reference sequence). The CDR3 spans 16 residues. This CDR3 is CAWSGDRAYSNQPQHF. CDR3 in DNA: TGTGCCTGGAGCGGAGACAGGGCTTATAGCAATCAGCCCCAGCATTTT.

V usage is TRBV18 and J usage is TRBJ1-1; possible D gene TRBD1, 5 bases. CDR1 and CDR2 (germline): KGHSH, LQKENI. Trimming pared 3 bases from V and 6 bases from J, leaving 11 bases between. This CDR3 contains 13 residues. The CDR3 here is CASSPNQGAEAFF. CDR3 DNA: TGTGCCAGCTCACCTAACCAGGGAGCTGAAGCTTTCTTT.

The J gene is TRBJ2-1, the V gene TRBV7-3; 8 positions agree with TRBD2. The trim removed 5 bases at V and 7 bases at J, leaving 13 bases unmatched. CDR3 size: 16 residues. The V gene's germline CDR1 is SGHTA and CDR2 FQGTGA. CDR3 coding DNA: TGTGCCAGCAGCCCCCAAGGGACTAGAGGGTCTAATGAGCAGTTCTTC. Encoded protein: CASSPQGTRGSNEQFF.

This chain uses TRBV6-5 with TRBJ1-2; TRBD1 is a possible D gene (6 bases). V was shortened by 6 bases and J by 6 bases, with 20 bases between the two germline ends. Germline V gene lookup returns CDR1 MNHEY and CDR2 SVGAGI. The CDR3 is made up of 15 amino acids. CDR3 DNA sequence: TGTGCCAGCAGCTATGCAGGGGCTTTTAAAGATGGCTACACCTTC. It translates to CASSYAGAFKDGYTF.

This clone was observed once. The chain combines TRBV6-1 with TRBJ2-1; D is uncertain. Germline CDR1 reads MNHNS; CDR2 reads SASEGT. The CDR3 runs to 11 residues. V lost 10 bases and J lost 4, with 8 bases in between. The CDR3 DNA sequence: TGTGCCATCTCCCTGTACAATGAGCAGTTCTTC. Encoded protein: CAISLYNEQFF.

The chain is built from TRBV14 and TRBJ2-2; 14 positions match TRBD2. Losses at the gene ends were 4 bases for V and 7 bases for J; bases not matched to a gene: 8. The CDR3 covers 17 residues. CDR1 and CDR2 (germline): SGHDN, FVKESK. The CDR3 DNA follows: TGTGCCAGCAGCCTCCCGGGACTAGCGGGAGTTCACGGGGAGCTGTTTTTT. Encoded protein: CASSLPGLAGVHGELFF. Drawing the rest from reference TRBV14 and TRBJ2-2, the complete variable domain is EAGVTQFPSHSVIEKGQTVTLRCDPISGHDNLYWYRRVMGKEIKFLLHFVKESKQDESGMPNNRFLAERTGGTYSTLKVQPAELEDSGVYFCASSLPGLAGVHGELFFGEGSRLTVL.

This chain joins TRBV19 and TRBJ1-5, with 8 positions matching TRBD1. In germline, CDR1 is LNHDA, CDR2 SQIVND (reference sequence). The CDR3 has 13 amino acids. V lost 6 bases and J lost 6; bases outside the gene matches: 4. Here the CDR3 reads CASSQTGVQPQHF. CDR3 DNA sequence: TGTGCCAGTAGCCAGACAGGGGTTCAGCCCCAGCATTTT.

The V gene is TRBV7-2, the J gene TRBJ1-1; D is perhaps TRBD1 (6 bases). The CDR3 sequence is 14 residues long. V was clipped by 6 bases and J by 4 bases, with 15 bases between them. Per the germline V gene, CDR1 is SGHTA and CDR2 is FQGNSA. In DNA form, the CDR3 reads TGTGCCAGCAGATACCGCAGGGGCTCCACTGAAGCTTTCTTT. Protein: CASRYRRGSTEAFF. Based on the CDR3 plus reference TRBV7-2 and TRBJ1-1, the full variable domain is GAGVSQSPSNKVTEKGKDVELRCDPISGHTALYWYRQSLGQGLEFLIYFQGNSAPDKSGLPSDRFSAERTGGSVSTLTIQRTQQEDSAVYLCASRYRRGSTEAFFGQGTRLTVV.

The chain links TRBV5-6 to TRBJ2-1, with D maybe TRBD1 (6 bases). Germline V gene sequence: CDR1 SGHDT, CDR2 YYEEEE. V lost 0 bases and J 9 bases, leaving 10 bases between the germline ends. The CDR3 has 13 amino acids. The CDR3 nucleotides are TGTGCCAGCAGCTTGGTTGGGGGCGGTGAGCAGTTCTTC. Protein: CASSLVGGGEQFF.

This clone came up once. The J gene is TRBJ1-5, the V gene TRBV7-9; TRBD1 might be the D (5 bases). Trimming removed 3 bases at V and 7 bases at J, with 13 bases between. The germline V gene has CDR1 SEHNR and CDR2 FQNEAQ (reference sequence). The length of the CDR3 is 14 residues. For the CDR3, the DNA is TGTGCCAGCAGCTTTGACAGAAGAGGCCAGCCCCAGCATTTT. It codes for CASSFDRRGQPQHF.

The chain couples TRBV9 to TRBJ2-1, with D perhaps matching TRBD2 (5 bases). Trimming stripped 4 bases from V and 7 bases from J, with 12 bases between. Germline-derived CDR1 and CDR2 are SGDLS and YYNGEE. CDR3 length: 13 residues. CDR3: CASSPRPGNEQFF. CDR3 sequence (DNA): TGTGCCAGCAGCCCCCGGCCGGGGAATGAGCAGTTCTTC.

The genes are TRBV5-1 and TRBJ2-1, with D hard to call. Trimming left V 0 bases short and J 8 bases short, with 9 bases between. CDR3 size: 13 residues. Germline CDR1 and CDR2: SGHRS and YFSETQ. The CDR3: CASSLGLGDEQFF. The CDR3 DNA reads as TGCGCCAGCAGCTTGGGTCTGGGTGATGAGCAGTTCTTC.